The next 26 T cell receptor beta chains were all read from a single sample in a study of cytomegalovirus exposure and HLA in healthy donors. PCR primers comprised 60 Vbeta and 13 Jbeta primers. Clones were read by immunoSEQ multiplex PCR, and TCRdb kept only the in-frame ones, dropping some. The sample has 100,000 to 150,000 clones, around 82% seen once; the top ten hold approximately 3.9%. Material for sequencing was PBMCs. These receptors were collected from a man aged 35-49 years in good health and CMV-seronegative.

This clone was detected once. The chain carries TRBV7-9 and TRBJ1-5; 7 bases are a match to TRBD1. V lost 8 bases to trimming and J lost 3 bases; unmatched junction nucleotides: 13. Per the germline V gene, CDR1 is SEHNR and CDR2 is FQNEAQ (reference sequence). The CDR3 consists of 16 residues. The CDR3 DNA sequence: TGTGCCAGCCAAAATGAAAAGGGGGCTATCAATCAGCCCCAGCATTTT. It is translated as CASQNEKGAINQPQHF.

The DNA of the CDR3 is TGCAGTGCTAGCACCCGAGGTAGAGCTTTCTTT. This codes for CSASTRGRAFF. V gene TRBV20-1 combines with J gene TRBJ1-1; unclear D gene. Germline V gene lookup returns CDR1 DFQATT and CDR2 SNEGSKA (reference sequence). The CDR3 sequence is 11 residues long. Trimming shortened V by 3 bases and J by 10 bases, and 12 bases separated the two germline ends.

CDR3 sequence: CASSVEELQETQYF. The DNA of the CDR3 is TGTGCCAGCAGTGTCGAAGAGCTCCAAGAGACCCAGTACTTC. The chain uses TRBV2 and TRBJ2-5; D gene unclear. The ends were cut back, 4 bases at V and 1 base at J, with 10 bases in the middle. CDR3 size: 14 residues. CDR1 SNHLY and CDR2 FYNNEI come from the germline V gene.

There are a few counts of this clone. The identical CDR3 is also encoded by other nucleotide sequences in the sample. The chain combines TRBV5-6 with TRBJ1-6; 9 bases agree with TRBD1. Germline CDR1 reads SGHDT; CDR2 reads YYEEEE. This CDR3 region has 15 residues. Losses at the gene ends were 0 bases for V and 7 bases for J; bases not matched to a gene: 2. For the CDR3, the DNA is TGTGCCAGCAGCTTGGCTGGGACAGGGAATTCACCCCTCCACTTT. It specifies CASSLAGTGNSPLHF.

This clone occurred once. The J gene is TRBJ1-5, the V gene TRBV10-3; TRBD1 matches 7 bases. Germline V gene sequence: CDR1 ENHRY, CDR2 SYGVKD. J gave up 0 bases and V 3 bases, and 2 bases lay outside the gene matches. This CDR3 region has 15 residues. CDR3 in amino acids: CAISEGDSSNQPQHF. Here the CDR3 DNA reads TGTGCCATCAGTGAAGGGGACAGTAGCAATCAGCCCCAGCATTTT.

The chain employs TRBV6-5 and TRBJ2-4; a possible D gene is TRBD1 (7 bases). Trimming took off 0 bases at V and 5 bases at J, with 14 bases between the two ends. The germline V gene has CDR1 MNHEY and CDR2 SVGAGI. The CDR3 covers 16 residues. The CDR3 protein is CASSYSRGPGENIQYF. The DNA for the CDR3 is TGTGCCAGCAGTTACTCGAGGGGGCCGGGGGAAAACATTCAGTACTTC.

V and J are TRBV29-1 and TRBJ1-2, with 9 bases aligning to TRBD1. Germline V gives CDR1 SQVTM, CDR2 ANQGSEA. The CDR3 consists of 13 residues. V shed 6 bases, J shed 2 bases, and the junction held 4 bases outside the gene matches. CDR3 sequence reads: CSVGTGSNYGYTF. The CDR3 DNA reads as TGCAGCGTGGGGACAGGGTCGAACTATGGCTACACCTTC.

This chain connects TRBV28 to TRBJ2-1; TRBD1 might be the D (5 bases). This CDR3 contains 12 residues. Germline values: CDR1 MDHEN, CDR2 SYDVKM. V shed 8 bases and J shed 9 bases, with 14 bases lying between them. The CDR3 DNA reads TGTGCCAGCTGGGCTTGGGGCGGTGAGCAGTTCTTC. This codes for CASWAWGGEQFF.

This rearrangement joins TRBV5-6 to TRBJ2-2; TRBD1 aligns across 7 bases. Germline V lookup: CDR1 SGHDT, CDR2 YYEEEE. V lost 1 base, J lost 4 bases, and 4 bases stayed unmatched. The CDR3 spans 15 residues. CDR3 amino acids: CASSLKGQTTGELFF. Written as DNA, the CDR3 is TGTGCCAGCAGCTTGAAGGGACAGACCACCGGGGAGCTGTTTTTT.

This clone appeared a few times. This chain joins TRBV11-2 and TRBJ1-1; 8 nucleotides line up with TRBD1. The germline gives CDR1 SGHAT, CDR2 FQNNGV. This CDR3 has 14 residues. The V segment lost 3 bases and the J segment 4 bases; nucleotides outside the gene matches: 4. As DNA, the CDR3 is TGTGCCAGCAGCTTGGGGACAGGCCCCACTGAAGCTTTCTTT. This translates into CASSLGTGPTEAFF.

V is TRBV12-5 and J is TRBJ2-7, with 7 bases matching TRBD2. The CDR3 sequence is 13 residues long. The germline V gene encodes CDR1 LGHNT and CDR2 FRNRAP. The junction had 9 bases not matched to a gene; V was cut back by 6 bases and J by 7 bases. This chain's CDR3 is CASGPGTTLEQYF. As DNA, the CDR3 is TGTGCTAGTGGCCCCGGGACTACCCTTGAGCAGTACTTC.

The chain employs TRBV10-3 and TRBJ1-2, with 8 bases that match TRBD1. Germline-derived CDR1 and CDR2 are ENHRY and SYGVKD. This CDR3 has 15 residues. V was pared by 4 bases and J by 5 bases, with 9 bases of the junction left unmatched. The chain's CDR3 is CAISGDTGQVYGYTF. DNA of the CDR3: TGTGCCATCAGTGGGGACACGGGACAGGTATATGGCTACACCTTC.

The J gene is TRBJ1-4, the V gene TRBV25-1, with D possibly being TRBD1 (6 bases). The CDR3 has 15 residues. The germline CDR1 and CDR2 sequences are MGHDK and SYGVNS. V shed 5 bases and J shed 5 bases, with 15 bases lying between them. The CDR3 DNA sequence: TGTGCCAGCAGTAGCCCCGACAGGAGGAATGAAAAACTGTTTTTT. It yields the protein CASSSPDRRNEKLFF.

This rearrangement joins TRBV11-3 to TRBJ2-3; perhaps TRBD2 as D (6 bases). CDR1 and CDR2 from the germline V gene are SGHNT and YENEEA. The V and J ends lost 5 bases and 6 bases respectively, with 21 bases between them. This CDR3 spans 16 amino acids. CDR3 DNA sequence: TGTGCCAGCAGCCACCCGGGACGGGGGAATACGGATACGCAGTATTTT. Its translation: CASSHPGRGNTDTQYF.

There are a few counts of this clone. The chain is built from TRBV7-6 and TRBJ1-2; the match to TRBD1 covers 9 bases. CDR1 is SGHVS, CDR2 FNYEAQ, per germline. J lost 6 bases, V lost 6 bases, and 5 bases had no gene match. This CDR3 comprises 13 residues. This chain's CDR3 is CASSFWTGDGYTF. The CDR3, as DNA: TGTGCCAGCAGTTTCTGGACAGGGGATGGCTACACCTTC.

The chain recombines TRBV7-8 with TRBJ1-5, with a weak D call TRBD1 (5 bases). Looked up from germline, CDR1 is SGHVS and CDR2 is FQNEAQ. This CDR3 is 16 amino acids long. Trimming left V 5 bases short and J 4 bases short, with 18 bases between. CDR3 coding DNA: TGTGCCAGCAGCCCAAGGTGGCAGGAGGGGAATCAGCCCCAGCATTTT. Translated: CASSPRWQEGNQPQHF. Together with reference TRBV7-8 and TRBJ1-5, the CDR3 gives the full variable domain: GAGVSQSPRYKVAKRGQDVALRCDPISGHVSLFWYQQALGQGPEFLTYFQNEAQLDKSGLPSDRFFAERPEGSVSTLKIQRTQQEDSAVYLCASSPRWQEGNQPQHFGDGTRLSIL.

The CDR3 sequence is CASSQDPGASYGYTF. The CDR3 region has the DNA TGCGCCAGCAGCCAAGATCCCGGTGCAAGCTATGGCTACACCTTC. The genes are TRBV4-1 and TRBJ1-2; no reliable D call. The CDR3 totals 15 residues. CDR1 MGHRA and CDR2 YSYEKL come from the germline V gene. V was cut by 0 bases and J by 4 bases, with 12 bases left in between.

CDR3 sequence: CASSLESPETQYF. As DNA, the CDR3 is TGTGCCAGCAGCTTGGAGAGCCCAGAGACCCAGTACTTC. The chain employs TRBV11-2 and TRBJ2-5; no definite D call. Germline V gene sequence: CDR1 SGHAT, CDR2 FQNNGV. The ends were cut back, 3 bases at V and 4 bases at J, with 9 bases in the middle. CDR3 length equals 13 residues. The full variable domain, completed using reference TRBV11-2 and TRBJ2-5, is EAGVAQSPRYKIIEKRQSVAFWCNPISGHATLYWYQQILGQGPKLLIQFQNNGVVDDSQLPKDRFSAERLKGVDSTLKIQPAKLEDSAVYLCASSLESPETQYFGPGTRLLVL.

This chain connects TRBV13 to TRBJ2-4, with TRBD2 matching 9 bases. Per germline, CDR1 PRHDT and CDR2 FYEKMQ (reference sequence). The CDR3 has 18 amino acids. V lost 3 bases and J lost 0; bases outside the gene matches: 9. The CDR3 spells CASSFLAGGLSAKNIQYF. DNA of the CDR3: TGTGCCAGCAGCTTCCTCGCGGGGGGGCTTTCAGCCAAAAACATTCAGTACTTC.

The chain employs TRBV9 and TRBJ1-4; 9 nucleotides match TRBD1. The CDR3 is made up of 15 amino acids. Germline V CDR1 and CDR2: SGDLS, YYNGEE. V shed 7 bases and J 8 bases; nucleotides not matched to a gene: 12. Here the CDR3 reads CASSGTGPEAEKLFF. CDR3 DNA: TGTGCCAGCTCCGGGACAGGGCCTGAGGCCGAAAAACTGTTTTTT.

The rearrangement links TRBV5-8 to TRBJ1-5; D is uncertain. V lost 5 bases and J 7 bases, leaving 13 bases between the germline ends. This CDR3 is built from 13 residues. Germline lookup yields CDR1 SGHTS and CDR2 YDEGEE. CDR3 sequence reads: CASSGAPVQPQHF. CDR3 nucleotide sequence: TGTGCCAGCAGTGGAGCTCCTGTGCAGCCCCAGCATTTT.

This sequence joins TRBV19 and TRBJ2-4, with 15 bases lining up with TRBD2. With V trimmed by 4 bases and J by 7 bases, 14 bases remained unmatched. Germline lookup yields CDR1 LNHDA and CDR2 SQIVND (reference sequence). CDR3 length: 19 residues. For the CDR3, the DNA is TGTGCCAGTAGTAAGGGACTAGCGGGGGGCCGACTCGGGCATAACATTCAGTACTTC. It codes for CASSKGLAGGRLGHNIQYF.

The J gene is TRBJ1-1, the V gene TRBV18; D might be TRBD1 (5 bases). The CDR3 is made up of 15 amino acids. CDR1 is KGHSH and CDR2 is LQKENI in the germline V gene. V shed 0 bases and J shed 2 bases, with 10 bases lying between them. The CDR3 here is CASSPPRDSNTEAFF. As DNA, the CDR3 is TGTGCCAGCTCACCACCCAGGGACTCTAACACTGAAGCTTTCTTT.

The V call is TRBV5-1, the J call TRBJ1-5; D is perhaps TRBD1 (5 bases). Trimming took 4 bases from V and 7 from J, leaving 18 bases between them. From germline, CDR1 is SGHRS and CDR2 YFSETQ. The CDR3 has 15 residues. The CDR3 sequence: CASSRAGNSGQPQHF. The CDR3 region has the DNA TGCGCCAGCAGCCGAGCAGGGAATTCAGGACAGCCCCAGCATTTT.

V usage is TRBV7-2 and J usage is TRBJ1-1; D may be TRBD1 (6 bases). The germline V gene has CDR1 SGHTA and CDR2 FQGNSA. This CDR3 has 13 residues. Trimming removed 2 bases from V and 4 bases from J, with 8 bases in between. The chain's CDR3 is CASSLMDSTEAFF. The CDR3 DNA reads as TGTGCCAGCAGCTTAATGGACAGCACTGAAGCTTTCTTT.

The rearrangement joins TRBV15 to TRBJ2-3; 8 positions match TRBD1. V dropped 2 bases and J dropped 1; count of bases not matched to a gene: 5. CDR3 length equals 16 residues. Germline V gene data show CDR1 as LNHNV and CDR2 as YYDKDF (reference sequence). This chain's CDR3 is CATSRPQGAGTDTQYF. DNA for the CDR3: TGTGCCACCAGCAGACCTCAGGGGGCGGGCACAGATACGCAGTATTTT.